Listed here are 32 T cell receptor beta chains from one sample, sequenced in a study of beta chain features in type 1 diabetes. Sequencing targeted expressed TCRB transcripts, as all isolated RNA had been reverse transcribed. The protocol was immunoSEQ multiplex PCR, while the TCRdb copy is restricted to in-frame clones and leaves out a portion. The table records roughly 450,000 clones, approximately 10% of them present only once. Specimen: naive CD4+ T cells from blood. Receptors were obtained from a woman under 30 in good health.

This clone was seen just once. The chain recombines TRBV11-3 with TRBJ2-3; perhaps D is TRBD1 or TRBD2 (6 bases each). The germline V gene has CDR1 SGHNT and CDR2 YENEEA. V was clipped by 5 bases and J by 9 bases, with 15 bases between them. The CDR3 loop spans 13 amino acids. CDR3 sequence reads: CASSLRGVDTQYF. For the CDR3, the DNA is TGTGCCAGCAGCCTTAGGGGGGTTGACACGCAGTATTTT.

The table lists this clone with a few counts. The gene calls are TRBV28 and TRBJ2-7, with no clear D. V was cut by 3 bases and J by 7 bases, with 13 bases left in between. Per the germline V gene, CDR1 is MDHEN and CDR2 is SYDVKM. The CDR3 runs to 13 residues. The CDR3, as DNA: TGTGCCAGCAGTTTGAAATGGCGGCGTGAGCAGTACGTC. This codes for CASSLKWRREQYV.

This clone came up a few times. The chain carries TRBV13 and TRBJ2-1; TRBD2 agrees at 8 bases. The CDR3 consists of 17 residues. Unmatched junction bases numbered 11, after V lost 2 bases and J lost 5 bases. Germline lookup yields CDR1 PRHDT and CDR2 FYEKMQ (reference sequence). CDR3 sequence: CASSLWLVSGTDNEQFF. The CDR3 nucleotides are TGTGCCAGCAGCTTATGGTTGGTTAGCGGGACGGACAATGAGCAGTTCTTC. The whole variable domain, remainder taken from reference TRBV13 and TRBJ2-1, is AAGVIQSPRHLIKEKRETATLKCYPIPRHDTVYWYQQGPGQDPQFLISFYEKMQSDKGSIPDRFSAQQFSDYHSELNMSSLELGDSALYFCASSLWLVSGTDNEQFFGPGTRLTVL.

V is TRBV7-9 and J is TRBJ1-6; D gene uncertain. Germline CDR1 reads SEHNR; CDR2 reads FQNEAQ (reference sequence). V gave up 1 base and J gave up 6 bases, with 7 bases separating them. CDR3 length: 14 residues. CDR3 coding DNA: TGTGCCAGCAGCTTAGGTCCCAGTAATTCACCCCTCCACTTT. Translating it yields CASSLGPSNSPLHF.

This clone was seen ten or more times. This chain connects TRBV29-1 to TRBJ2-3; D not resolved. This CDR3 region has 13 residues. Germline lookup yields CDR1 SQVTM and CDR2 ANQGSEA. The V end was cut by 5 bases, the J end by 2 bases, with 11 bases between. The CDR3 DNA sequence: TGCAGCGTTCAAGCCACGTACACAGATACGCAGTATTTT. Translation: CSVQATYTDTQYF.

This clone was detected only once. The J gene is TRBJ2-2, the V gene TRBV7-9, with 9 bases matching TRBD2. This CDR3 spans 15 amino acids. Germline values: CDR1 SEHNR, CDR2 FQNEAQ (reference sequence). V gave up 5 bases and J gave up 4 bases; unmatched junction bases: 5. CDR3 in DNA: TGTGCCAGCAGCCCGGGGACTAGCTCCACCGGGGAGCTGTTTTTT. Protein: CASSPGTSSTGELFF. The entire variable domain, with the rest obtained from reference TRBV7-9 and TRBJ2-2, is as follows: DTGVSQNPRHKITKRGQNVTFRCDPISEHNRLYWYRQTLGQGPEFLTYFQNEAQLEKSRLLSDRFSAERPKGSFSTLEIQRTEQGDSAMYLCASSPGTSSTGELFFGEGSRLTVL.

This clone was counted between two and nine times. V usage is TRBV4-1 and J usage is TRBJ1-5, with unresolved D. Germline CDR1 is MGHRA and CDR2 is YSYEKL. This CDR3 has 15 amino acids. The V end lost 5 bases, the J end lost 0 bases, and 11 bases lay between the germline ends. CDR3: CASSYAGLSNQPQHF. CDR3 nucleotides: TGCGCCAGCAGCTACGCCGGTCTTAGCAATCAGCCCCAGCATTTT.

The chain combines TRBV30 with TRBJ2-1, with TRBD1 matching over 10 bases. V lost 3 bases, J lost 7 bases, and 6 bases stayed unmatched. Germline CDR1 GTSNPN, CDR2 SVGIG (reference sequence). The CDR3 loop spans 14 amino acids. The CDR3 nucleotides read TGTGCCTGGAGGAGGACAGGGGGTCAAAATGAGCAGTTCTTC. Protein sequence: CAWRRTGGQNEQFF.

This clone was picked up a small number of times. The rearrangement uses TRBV9 and TRBJ2-1; either TRBD1 or TRBD2 may supply D (5 bases each). This CDR3 has 16 amino acids. Germline-derived CDR1 and CDR2 are SGDLS and YYNGEE. The V end lost 4 bases, the J end lost 0 bases, and 14 bases lay between the germline ends. The CDR3 sequence: CASSITGTVSYNEQFF. The CDR3, as DNA: TGTGCCAGCAGCATAACCGGGACGGTCTCCTACAATGAGCAGTTCTTC.

This clone was observed a few times. The rearrangement joins TRBV5-1 to TRBJ2-3; no clear D. The CDR3 runs to 15 residues. Trimming shortened V by 0 bases and J by 0 bases, and 8 bases separated the two germline ends. Germline CDR1 and CDR2: SGHRS and YFSETQ. The DNA for the CDR3 is TGCGCCAGCAGCTTGGATCTTGTAAGCACAGATACGCAGTATTTT. Amino acid sequence: CASSLDLVSTDTQYF.

The chain is built from TRBV9 and TRBJ1-1; D is ambiguous. V lost 3 bases and J 8 bases, leaving 8 bases between the germline ends. CDR1 is SGDLS and CDR2 is YYNGEE in the germline V gene. The CDR3 runs to 11 residues. The CDR3 loop reads CASSATTEAFF. The CDR3 DNA sequence: TGTGCCAGCAGCGCCACGACAGAAGCTTTCTTT.

This clone occurred many times. This sequence joins TRBV29-1 and TRBJ2-7; the D gene could be TRBD1 or TRBD2 (6 bases each). In germline, CDR1 is SQVTM, CDR2 ANQGSEA. V was cut by 6 bases and J by 0 bases, with 15 bases left in between. CDR3 length: 14 residues. For the CDR3, the DNA is TGCAGCGTCGTGGGGGGCCGAAGCTCCTACGAGCAGTACTTC. Translating it yields CSVVGGRSSYEQYF.

The gene calls are TRBV21-1 and TRBJ2-1; the table's D call, TRBD1, was not checked against the DNA. TRBV21-1 is noted as a pseudogene. CDR3 length: 13 residues. CDR3 loop: CASPGRGDNEQFF. The CDR3 DNA reads TGTGCCAGCCCTGGCAGGGGCGACAATGAGCAGTTCTTC.

About this clone itself: The sample has other DNA sequences that encode this CDR3 too. The chain recombines TRBV7-3 with TRBJ2-5; 7 positions agree with TRBD2. The germline V gene has CDR1 SGHTA and CDR2 FQGTGA. The CDR3 consists of 14 residues. The junction had 5 bases not matched to a gene; V was cut back by 2 bases and J by 5 bases. The CDR3 bases are TGTGCCAGCAGCTTAGCGGGGAGGGGCGAGACCCAGTACTTC. This sequence encodes CASSLAGRGETQYF. The full variable domain, completed using reference TRBV7-3 and TRBJ2-5, is GAGVSQTPSNKVTEKGKYVELRCDPISGHTALYWYRQSLGQGPEFLIYFQGTGAADDSGLPNDRFFAVRPEGSVSTLKIQRTERGDSAVYLCASSLAGRGETQYFGPGTRLLVL.

This clone was seen more than once but under ten times. The chain links TRBV21-1 to TRBJ2-3; the table's D gene call, TRBD1, was not cross checked with the DNA. TRBV21-1 is described as a pseudogene. The CDR3 extends over 12 amino acids. DNA for the CDR3: TGTGCCAGCAGGCAGGGTCCAGATACGCAGTATTTT. It specifies CASRQGPDTQYF.

Only a few counts were recorded for this clone. Other nucleotide sequences in the sample specify the same CDR3. The genes are TRBV5-1 and TRBJ1-1; no reliable D call. The germline gives CDR1 SGHRS, CDR2 YFSETQ. V was pared by 0 bases and J by 1 base, with 4 bases between. The CDR3 totals 13 residues. The CDR3 spells CASSLAGNTEAFF. CDR3 sequence (DNA): TGCGCCAGCAGCTTGGCAGGGAACACTGAAGCTTTCTTT.

This sequence joins TRBV29-1 and TRBJ2-3; D call uncertain. CDR3 size: 11 residues. Between the trimmed V and J ends, which lost 6 bases and 4 bases, there was a span of 8 bases. From germline, CDR1 is SQVTM and CDR2 ANQGSEA. CDR3 amino acids: CSVGIPDTQYF. As DNA, the CDR3 is TGCAGCGTAGGTATTCCAGATACGCAGTATTTT.

The rearrangement links TRBV7-6 to TRBJ2-7; a weak D match, TRBD1 (7 bases). Trimming took 4 bases from V and 4 from J, leaving 17 bases between them. Germline CDR1 reads SGHVS; CDR2 reads FNYEAQ. This CDR3 has 15 amino acids. CDR3 residues: CASSSRAGQTYEQYV. The CDR3 region has the DNA TGTGCCAGCAGCTCCAGGGCGGGACAGACTTACGAGCAGTACGTC.

The chain combines TRBV7-9 with TRBJ1-1; possibly TRBD1 for D (5 bases). The germline CDR1 and CDR2 sequences are SEHNR and FQNEAQ (reference sequence). V gave up 5 bases and J gave up 10 bases, with 11 bases separating them. The CDR3 has 11 residues. The CDR3 region is CASSEGLGAFF. DNA for the CDR3: TGTGCCAGCAGCGAGGGACTCGGAGCTTTCTTT.

In its sample, this clone was seen a few times. V is TRBV7-8 and J is TRBJ2-3; no firm D call. Germline lookup yields CDR1 SGHVS and CDR2 FQNEAQ. The V and J ends lost 3 bases and 4 bases respectively, with 11 bases between them. This CDR3 has 14 residues. CDR3 sequence: CASSLGTRPDTQYF. The CDR3 coding sequence is TGTGCCAGCAGCTTGGGAACTCGCCCAGATACGCAGTATTTT.

The chain recombines TRBV5-1 with TRBJ1-3; D uncertain. This CDR3 region has 16 residues. The V end lost 3 bases, the J end lost 0 bases, and 13 bases lay between the germline ends. From germline, CDR1 is SGHRS and CDR2 YFSETQ. The CDR3 nucleotides read TGCGCCAGCAGCTCCGGTGCGGTGGCCTCTGGAAACACCATATATTTT. This gives the protein CASSSGAVASGNTIYF.

A remark on this clone: Within the sample, other DNA sequences also encode this same CDR3. J is TRBJ2-1 and V is TRBV5-1, with D unclear. This CDR3 comprises 11 residues. Germline V gives CDR1 SGHRS, CDR2 YFSETQ. Trimming pared 2 bases from V and 7 bases from J, leaving 4 bases between. The CDR3 sequence is CASSFLNEQFF. The CDR3 DNA reads as TGCGCCAGCAGCTTTTTGAATGAGCAGTTCTTC.

This clone showed up just a few times. The chain carries TRBV7-9 and TRBJ1-4; 7 nucleotides align to TRBD1. Germline assignment: CDR1 SEHNR and CDR2 FQNEAQ (reference sequence). J was trimmed by 11 bases and V by 1 base; bases with no gene match: 4. The CDR3 is 13 amino acids. This chain's CDR3 is CASSLGQGWKLFF. For the CDR3, the DNA is TGTGCCAGCAGCTTAGGACAGGGATGGAAACTGTTTTTT.

The chain links TRBV7-9 to TRBJ1-5; D gene unclear. Between the trimmed V and J ends, which lost 6 bases and 2 bases, there was a span of 14 bases. This CDR3 is 15 amino acids long. CDR1 and CDR2 (germline): SEHNR, FQNEAQ (reference sequence). Written as DNA, the CDR3 is TGTGCCAGCAGGGGAGGGTCGGACGGCAATCAGCCCCAGCATTTT. This gives the protein CASRGGSDGNQPQHF.

In this sample, this clone turned up a few times. Additional DNA sequences in this sample encode the identical CDR3. The CDR3 DNA reads TGTGCCAGCACCTCGGGCACTGAAGCTTTCTTT. Translated: CASTSGTEAFF. The chain has TRBV7-9 and TRBJ1-1; D gene ambiguous. Trimming removed 7 bases at V and 4 bases at J, with 7 bases between. This CDR3 contains 11 residues. The germline V gene encodes CDR1 SEHNR and CDR2 FQNEAQ (reference sequence).

A few counts support this clone. The rearrangement links TRBV7-2 to TRBJ1-4, with no clear D. Germline CDR1 and CDR2: SGHTA and FQGNSA. Trimming cost V 1 base and J 3 bases, with 9 bases left between them. The CDR3 runs to 15 residues. The CDR3 sequence: CASSLVRRSNEKLFF. In nucleotides, the CDR3 is TGTGCCAGCAGCTTAGTCAGGAGATCTAATGAAAAACTGTTTTTT.

The chain recombines TRBV2 with TRBJ1-2, with 8 bases lining up with TRBD1. Trimming at V came to 6 bases and at J to 5 bases, leaving 8 bases not matched to a gene. This CDR3 region has 14 residues. In germline, CDR1 is SNHLY, CDR2 FYNNEI. The CDR3 is CASSGQGFVYGYTF. The CDR3 region has the DNA TGTGCCAGCAGCGGACAGGGATTTGTTTATGGCTACACCTTC. Full variable domain (outside the CDR3, taken from reference TRBV2 and TRBJ1-2): EPEVTQTPSHQVTQMGQEVILRCVPISNHLYFYWYRQILGQKVEFLVSFYNNEISEKSEIFDDQFSVERPDGSNFTLKIRSTKLEDSAMYFCASSGQGFVYGYTFGSGTRLTVV.

This clone was recorded many times. Different DNA sequences within this sample yield the same CDR3. V gene TRBV30 combines with J gene TRBJ1-5; D call uncertain. This CDR3 spans 13 amino acids. Between the trimmed V and J ends, which lost 3 bases and 1 base, there was a span of 7 bases. Per the germline V gene, CDR1 is GTSNPN and CDR2 is SVGIG (reference sequence). CDR3 DNA sequence: TGTGCCTGGAGCCGAGACAGCAATCAGCCCCAGCATTTT. Amino acids: CAWSRDSNQPQHF.

The V and J genes are TRBV28 and TRBJ1-1; TRBD1 agrees at 12 bases. Germline loops: CDR1 MDHEN, CDR2 SYDVKM. The trim removed 8 bases at V and 10 bases at J, leaving 11 bases unmatched. CDR3 length equals 14 residues. The CDR3 bases are TGTGCCAGCGGATTTCGGGACAGGGGGCGATCAGCTTTCTTT. Translating it yields CASGFRDRGRSAFF. Filled out from reference TRBV28 and TRBJ1-1, the complete variable domain reads DVKVTQSSRYLVKRTGEKVFLECVQDMDHENMFWYRQDPGLGLRLIYFSYDVKMKEKGDIPEGYSVSREKKERFSLILESASTNQTSMYLCASGFRDRGRSAFFGQGTRLTVV.

This chain uses TRBV7-9 with TRBJ2-6; no reliable D call. There are 15 residues in the CDR3. The V end was cut by 0 bases, the J end by 2 bases, with 5 bases between. Germline V gene data show CDR1 as SEHNR and CDR2 as FQNEAQ (reference sequence). The CDR3 nucleotides are TGTGCCAGCAGCTTAGCCCAGGCTGGGGCCAACGTCCTGACTTTC. Translated, it gives CASSLAQAGANVLTF.

This clone was observed a handful of times. CDR3: CAISESSPGLYEQYF. The CDR3 DNA reads as TGTGCCATCAGTGAGTCGAGTCCAGGGCTCTACGAGCAGTACTTC. The chain employs TRBV10-3 and TRBJ2-7; D is possibly TRBD1 (5 bases). The V end lost 0 bases, the J end lost 3 bases, and 12 bases lay between the germline ends. CDR1 ENHRY and CDR2 SYGVKD come from the germline V gene. The CDR3 runs 15 residues.

This clone was seen more than once but under ten times. The chain has TRBV7-2 and TRBJ2-5; a possible D gene is TRBD1 (5 bases). Germline V gives CDR1 SGHTA, CDR2 FQGNSA. The CDR3 covers 12 residues. Trimming removed 5 bases from V and 5 bases from J, with 9 bases in between. As DNA, the CDR3 is TGTGCCAGCAGCCCTAACAGGGAGACCCAGTACTTC. This codes for CASSPNRETQYF.